Listed here are 11 T cell receptor beta chains from one sample, sequenced in a study of blood T cells in healthy people across ages. The authors ran a second PCR of about 6 to 12 cycles using a sample-barcoded 5' primer and a J-beta primer mix. MiXCR was run by TCRdb on the 5' RACE reads, yielding one entry per CDR3 protein. The sample lists about 1.5 million distinct CDR3 sequences, 42% occurring once. Source material: blood. The receptor source for this set is a woman aged 18-29 years in good health.

This clonotype was picked up a small number of times. The V and J genes are TRBV7-9 and TRBJ1-2; D is uncertain. This CDR3 comprises 17 residues. Germline assignment: CDR1 SEHNR and CDR2 FQNEAQ (reference sequence). V lost 5 bases, J lost 0 bases, and 19 bases lay in between. The CDR3 sequence: CASSDQDSTHANYGYTF. CDR3 bases: TGTGCCAGCAGCGATCAAGACTCCACCCATGCTAACTATGGCTACACCTTC.

The chain links TRBV7-2 to TRBJ2-1; D gene ambiguous. V was shortened by 1 base and J by 9 bases, with 19 bases between the two germline ends. Looked up from germline, CDR1 is SGHTA and CDR2 is FQGNSA. The CDR3 has 16 amino acids. CDR3 protein: CASSLEIDPLGAEQFF. CDR3 nucleotide sequence: TGTGCCAGCAGCTTAGAGATCGACCCCCTTGGTGCTGAGCAGTTCTTC.

The chain couples TRBV28 to TRBJ1-1; no reliable D call. V was pared by 6 bases and J by 5 bases, with 22 bases between. There are 16 residues in the CDR3. Per the germline V gene, CDR1 is MDHEN and CDR2 is SYDVKM. The CDR3 here is CASSPLPSGLRTEAFF. CDR3 DNA: TGTGCCAGCAGCCCCCTGCCAAGTGGGCTGAGAACTGAAGCTTTCTTT.

This chain uses TRBV10-3 with TRBJ2-7, with 10 bases identical to TRBD2. This CDR3 has 15 residues. Trimming removed 7 bases from V and 3 bases from J; junction bases left unmatched: 9. CDR1 and CDR2 from the germline V gene are ENHRY and SYGVKD. DNA of the CDR3: TGTGCCATCACGGAGAGGGCTAGCGGGAGCTACGAGCAGTACTTC. It is translated as CAITERASGSYEQYF.

Comments on this clonotype: At one end, the junction sequence differs from germline, possibly due to a read error. The V call is TRBV27, the J call TRBJ2-7; D might be TRBD2 (5 bases). Per the germline V gene, CDR1 is MNHEY and CDR2 is SMNVEV (reference sequence). CDR3 size: 13 residues. CDR3 residues: CASSNGVGHEQYF. In DNA form, the CDR3 reads TGCGCCAGCAGTAACGGGGTCGGACACGAGCAGTACTTC.

As for this clonotype: One base away lies a much larger clone, so this may be a sequencing read error. In DNA form, the CDR3 reads TGTGCCAGCAGCCAAGTCGGGGTTAATGCGCAGTATTTT. Its protein product is CASSQVGVNAQYF. The chain recombines TRBV3-1 with TRBJ2-3; maybe TRBD2 (5 bases). The CDR3 runs 13 residues. From germline, CDR1 is LGHDT and CDR2 YNNKEL (reference sequence). Trimming left V 1 base short and J 10 bases short, with 12 bases between.

The CDR3 loop reads CASSQDLDSGINTGELFF. CDR3 coding DNA: TGCGCCAGCAGCCAAGATTTGGATAGCGGGATAAACACCGGGGAGCTGTTTTTT. J is TRBJ2-2 and V is TRBV4-3; 8 positions match TRBD2. Trimming took 0 bases from V and 2 from J; bases not matched to a gene: 8. The CDR3 covers 18 residues. CDR1 and CDR2 (germline): LGHNA, YSLEER.

This clonotype was seen a few times. The chain employs TRBV7-6 and TRBJ2-3; the D is unclear. V was clipped by 2 bases and J by 7 bases, with 7 bases between them. The CDR3 is made up of 12 amino acids. Germline V gene sequence: CDR1 SGHVS, CDR2 FNYEAQ. CDR3 sequence: CASSLSSNTQYF. The CDR3, as DNA: TGTGCCAGCAGCTTATCCTCAAATACGCAGTATTTT.

Comments on this clonotype: One end of the junction does not line up with germline, which may come from a read error. The chain is built from TRBV12-3 or TRBV12-4 and TRBJ2-1, with D unresolved. This CDR3 region has 15 residues. Here the CDR3 reads CASSLKLTLYSEQFF. The CDR3 DNA reads TGTGCCAGCAGTTTAAAACTAACATTATACAGTGAGCAGTTCTTC.

DNA of the CDR3: TGTGCCAGCCGCGAGAGAGGAAGCTCCTCCGGGACGGGTAACTATGGCTACACCTTC. It specifies CASRERGSSSGTGNYGYTF. The chain employs TRBV27 and TRBJ1-2, with a tentative D call TRBD1 (5 bases). The CDR3 has 19 amino acids. Trimming cost V 8 bases and J 1 base, with 29 bases left between them. The germline CDR1 and CDR2 sequences are MNHEY and SMNVEV (reference sequence).

Only a few counts were recorded for this clonotype. The chain joins TRBV9 to TRBJ1-1, with D hard to call. The CDR3 is made up of 15 amino acids. Germline lookup yields CDR1 SGDLS and CDR2 YYNGEE. Trimming removed 0 bases from V and 2 bases from J, with 11 bases in between. The CDR3 nucleotides read TGTGCCAGCAGCGTAGCGGCCCAGCCAAACACTGAAGCTTTCTTT. It yields the protein CASSVAAQPNTEAFF.